These 25 T cell receptor beta chains were all obtained from the same sample, sequenced in a study of blood T cell repertoires in COVID-19. Clones were read by immunoSEQ multiplex PCR, and TCRdb kept only the in-frame ones, dropping some. The data hold 65,000 to 90,000 clones, with about 83% observed a single time. The specimen sequenced was peripheral blood. The receptors come from a man aged 50-60 years with active COVID-19.

V and J are TRBV9 and TRBJ1-6; D is undetermined. This CDR3 region has 14 residues. V was pared by 7 bases and J by 5 bases, with 13 bases between. In germline, CDR1 is SGDLS, CDR2 YYNGEE. The CDR3 DNA reads as TGTGCCAGCGGGCGGGAAGGGAATAATTCACCCCTCCACTTT. Translated, it gives CASGREGNNSPLHF.

The J gene is TRBJ2-2, the V gene TRBV13, with 7 bases matching TRBD1. This CDR3 comprises 15 residues. Germline CDR1 and CDR2: PRHDT and FYEKMQ (reference sequence). V gave up 8 bases and J gave up 0 bases; unmatched junction bases: 6. As DNA, the CDR3 is TGTGCCAGCGTTAGGCAGGGGGCGAACACCGGGGAGCTGTTTTTT. Encoded protein: CASVRQGANTGELFF.

CDR3 sequence: CASSRGTQYF. In DNA form, the CDR3 reads TGTGCCAGCAGCCGGGGTACGCAGTATTTT. This chain uses TRBV21-1 with TRBJ2-3; TRBD2, the table's D call, lacks a check against the DNA. TRBV21-1 is designated a pseudogene. This CDR3 spans 10 amino acids.

V usage is TRBV7-9 and J usage is TRBJ1-1; no definite D call. The germline gives CDR1 SEHNR, CDR2 FQNEAQ (reference sequence). The CDR3 is 13 amino acids. Trimming removed 2 bases at V and 4 bases at J, with 8 bases between. CDR3 nucleotide sequence: TGTGCCAGCAGCTTATCCCCGGTCACTGAAGCTTTCTTT. Amino acids: CASSLSPVTEAFF.

This clone showed up just a few times. The chain joins TRBV15 to TRBJ1-4; 9 bases map to TRBD1. Germline values: CDR1 LNHNV, CDR2 YYDKDF (reference sequence). V shed 5 bases, J shed 8 bases, and the junction held 6 bases outside the gene matches. CDR3 length equals 14 residues. The CDR3 nucleotides are TGTGCCACCAGCCGGGACAGGGTTCGGGAAAAACTGTTTTTT. The encoded protein is CATSRDRVREKLFF.

This chain connects TRBV5-6 to TRBJ2-2; 9 nucleotides align to TRBD1. Germline CDR1 is SGHDT and CDR2 is YYEEEE. This CDR3 is 16 amino acids long. The J segment lost 6 bases and the V segment lost 7 bases, leaving 13 bases of the junction unmatched. CDR3 residues: CASYSSGTGLSGELFF. The CDR3, as DNA: TGTGCCAGCTATTCCTCCGGGACAGGGTTGTCCGGGGAGCTGTTTTTT.

V usage is TRBV7-2 and J usage is TRBJ1-1; a possible D gene is TRBD1 (5 bases). From germline, CDR1 is SGHTA and CDR2 FQGNSA. The CDR3 is made up of 15 amino acids. V dropped 7 bases and J dropped 2 bases, with 17 bases sitting between them. CDR3 in amino acids: CASIQGGLPNTEAFF. The CDR3, as DNA: TGTGCCAGCATCCAGGGAGGCTTACCTAACACTGAAGCTTTCTTT.

The chain's CDR3 is CATSDPDQPQHF. CDR3 in DNA: TGTGCCACCAGTGACCCTGATCAGCCCCAGCATTTT. The chain recombines TRBV24-1 with TRBJ1-5; D unresolved. Trimming left V 4 bases short and J 5 bases short, with 5 bases between. The CDR3 extends over 12 amino acids. Germline values: CDR1 KGHDR, CDR2 SFDVKD.

V and J are TRBV7-2 and TRBJ2-6; perhaps TRBD2 as D (5 bases). V lost 5 bases, J lost 1 base, and 12 bases lay in between. Germline CDR1 and CDR2: SGHTA and FQGNSA. This CDR3 is built from 16 residues. The CDR3 is CASSPVLGSGANVLTF. The CDR3, as DNA: TGTGCCAGCAGCCCAGTACTAGGGTCTGGGGCCAACGTCCTGACTTTC.

This chain links TRBV6-5 with TRBJ2-7; 7 nucleotides align to TRBD1. The CDR3 sequence is 13 residues long. The ends lost 5 bases at V and 2 bases at J; junction bases unmatched: 3. Germline CDR1 reads MNHEY; CDR2 reads SVGAGI. CDR3 in amino acids: CASSRDRAYEQYF. The CDR3 DNA reads TGTGCCAGCAGTCGGGACAGAGCCTACGAGCAGTACTTC.

The chain joins TRBV6-5 to TRBJ2-7; TRBD2 is a possible D gene (7 bases). This CDR3 contains 15 residues. V shed 5 bases and J shed 2 bases, with 16 bases lying between them. The germline V gene encodes CDR1 MNHEY and CDR2 SVGAGI. For the CDR3, the DNA is TGTGCCAGCAGTCCAGGGGAGGGACTGCCCTACGAGCAGTACTTC. Translated: CASSPGEGLPYEQYF.

The V gene is TRBV5-1, the J gene TRBJ2-3, with 9 bases fitting TRBD1. The germline CDR1 and CDR2 sequences are SGHRS and YFSETQ. This CDR3 is 16 amino acids long. V shed 3 bases and J 0 bases; nucleotides not matched to a gene: 5. CDR3 coding DNA: TGCGCCAGCAGCTACTCCGGGACAGGGAGCACAGATACGCAGTATTTT. It codes for CASSYSGTGSTDTQYF.

The rearrangement joins TRBV5-8 to TRBJ2-1; 7 nucleotides align to TRBD2. Germline V CDR1 and CDR2: SGHTS, YDEGEE. The CDR3 runs 15 residues. V lost 5 bases, J lost 5 bases, and 10 bases stayed unmatched. The CDR3 DNA follows: TGTGCCAGCAGGAGAATGACTAGCCGGAACAATGAGCAGTTCTTC. It yields the protein CASRRMTSRNNEQFF.

The chain uses TRBV29-1 and TRBJ2-1; the match to TRBD1 covers 9 bases. The V gene's germline CDR1 is SQVTM and CDR2 ANQGSEA. V lost 2 bases, J lost 5 bases, and 4 bases stayed unmatched. The CDR3 has 14 amino acids. The chain's CDR3 is CSVERDRANNEQFF. The CDR3 coding sequence is TGCAGCGTTGAACGGGACAGGGCTAACAATGAGCAGTTCTTC.

The chain is built from TRBV5-6 and TRBJ2-7; a weak D match, TRBD2 (5 bases). This CDR3 is built from 14 residues. V gave up 0 bases and J gave up 3 bases, with 10 bases separating them. Germline V gene lookup returns CDR1 SGHDT and CDR2 YYEEEE. Written as DNA, the CDR3 is TGTGCCAGCAGCTTGGACGGGAACAACTACGAGCAGTACTTC. Translating it yields CASSLDGNNYEQYF.

This chain uses TRBV9 with TRBJ2-1; 9 nucleotides agree with TRBD1. Germline-derived CDR1 and CDR2 are SGDLS and YYNGEE. The CDR3 consists of 15 residues. The J segment lost 7 bases and the V segment lost 4 bases, leaving 9 bases of the junction unmatched. The chain's CDR3 is CASSFIGTGLNEQFF. CDR3 DNA sequence: TGTGCCAGCAGCTTCATAGGGACAGGGCTTAATGAGCAGTTCTTC. Drawing the rest from reference TRBV9 and TRBJ2-1, the complete variable domain is DSGVTQTPKHLITATGQRVTLRCSPRSGDLSVYWYQQSLDQGLQFLIQYYNGEERAKGNILERFSAQQFPDLHSELNLSSLELGDSALYFCASSFIGTGLNEQFFGPGTRLTVL.

This chain uses TRBV28 with TRBJ2-1; tentative D call: TRBD1 (6 bases). The V end lost 7 bases, the J end lost 0 bases, and 13 bases lay between the germline ends. In germline, CDR1 is MDHEN, CDR2 SYDVKM. The CDR3 consists of 15 residues. The CDR3: CASTVGASSYNEQFF. The CDR3 DNA is TGTGCCAGCACCGTGGGGGCTAGCTCCTACAATGAGCAGTTCTTC.

V is TRBV7-2 and J is TRBJ2-7; D perhaps matches TRBD2 (6 bases). Germline lookup yields CDR1 SGHTA and CDR2 FQGNSA. This CDR3 has 17 residues. V was pared by 1 base and J by 2 bases, with 18 bases between. CDR3 loop: CASSLVHGGGTPYEQYF. The CDR3 DNA follows: TGTGCCAGCAGCTTAGTCCACGGAGGAGGGACCCCCTACGAGCAGTACTTC.

At least ten counts were recorded for this clone. The chain combines TRBV11-2 with TRBJ1-3, with 7 nucleotides matching TRBD1. The ends lost 4 bases at V and 4 bases at J; junction bases unmatched: 1. CDR1 and CDR2 from the germline V gene are SGHAT and FQNNGV. This CDR3 is 13 amino acids long. In nucleotides, the CDR3 is TGTGCCAGCAGCTCGGACAGGGGAAACACCATATATTTT. Translated, it gives CASSSDRGNTIYF.

J is TRBJ2-1 and V is TRBV19; the match to TRBD1 covers 9 bases. V lost 3 bases, J lost 0 bases, and 0 bases stayed unmatched. The germline gives CDR1 LNHDA, CDR2 SQIVND (reference sequence). This CDR3 region has 15 residues. The CDR3 loop is CASSMDRGSYNEQFF. In DNA, the CDR3 is TGTGCCAGTAGTATGGACAGGGGCTCCTACAATGAGCAGTTCTTC.

The rearrangement joins TRBV28 to TRBJ1-3, with 8 bases identical to TRBD1. Trimming removed 7 bases from V and 2 bases from J; junction bases left unmatched: 7. The CDR3 consists of 15 residues. CDR1 is MDHEN and CDR2 is SYDVKM in the germline V gene. In nucleotides, the CDR3 is TGTGCCAGCACCCGTCAGGGGGCGCCTGGAAACACCATATATTTT. Translation gives CASTRQGAPGNTIYF.

V usage is TRBV6-5 and J usage is TRBJ2-7, with 11 bases lining up with TRBD2. This CDR3 has 13 amino acids. Germline-derived CDR1 and CDR2 are MNHEY and SVGAGI. Trimming took 8 bases from V and 3 from J; bases not matched to a gene: 3. CDR3 residues: CASSGLADYEQYF. As DNA, the CDR3 is TGTGCCAGCTCGGGACTAGCGGACTACGAGCAGTACTTC.

V is TRBV5-5 and J is TRBJ2-5; 13 nucleotides line up with TRBD2. This CDR3 region has 18 residues. V gave up 4 bases and J gave up 4 bases; unmatched junction bases: 13. Germline CDR1 and CDR2: SGHKS and YYEKEE (reference sequence). The CDR3 DNA reads as TGTGCCAGCAGCCCCGGACTAGCGGGAGCCGGCCTTGGAGAGACCCAGTACTTC. This translates into CASSPGLAGAGLGETQYF.

The chain carries TRBV19 and TRBJ2-1; D might be TRBD2 (6 bases). Germline CDR1 and CDR2: LNHDA and SQIVND (reference sequence). The V and J ends lost 3 bases and 0 bases respectively, with 12 bases between them. This CDR3 is built from 16 residues. DNA of the CDR3: TGTGCCAGTAGTATCACTAGCCGCAGCTCCTACAATGAGCAGTTCTTC. It translates to CASSITSRSSYNEQFF.

The chain has TRBV5-1 and TRBJ1-2, with a possible D match to TRBD1 (6 bases). CDR1 is SGHRS, CDR2 YFSETQ, per germline. V was shortened by 0 bases and J by 8 bases, with 11 bases between the two germline ends. CDR3 length: 13 amino acids. The CDR3 loop reads CASSLGGRRGYTF. For the CDR3, the DNA is TGCGCCAGCAGCTTGGGGGGGCGTAGGGGCTACACCTTC. Based on the CDR3 plus reference TRBV5-1 and TRBJ1-2, the full variable domain is KAGVTQTPRYLIKTRGQQVTLSCSPISGHRSVSWYQQTPGQGLQFLFEYFSETQRNKGNFPGRFSGRQFSNSRSEMNVSTLELGDSALYLCASSLGGRRGYTFGSGTRLTVV.